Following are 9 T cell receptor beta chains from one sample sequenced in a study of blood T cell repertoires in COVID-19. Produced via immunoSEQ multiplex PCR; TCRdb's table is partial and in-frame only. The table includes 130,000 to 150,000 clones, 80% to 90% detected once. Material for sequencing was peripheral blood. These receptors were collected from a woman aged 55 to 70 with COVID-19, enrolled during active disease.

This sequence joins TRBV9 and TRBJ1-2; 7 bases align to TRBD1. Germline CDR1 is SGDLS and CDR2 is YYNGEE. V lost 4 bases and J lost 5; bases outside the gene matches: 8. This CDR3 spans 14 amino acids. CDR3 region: CASSPGQDVYGYTF. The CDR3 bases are TGTGCCAGCAGCCCAGGACAGGACGTGTATGGCTACACCTTC.

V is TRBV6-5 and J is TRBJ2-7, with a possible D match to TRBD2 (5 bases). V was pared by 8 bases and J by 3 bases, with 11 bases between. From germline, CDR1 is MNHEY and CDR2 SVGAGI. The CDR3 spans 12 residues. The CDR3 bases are TGTGCCAGCTCAAATCGGGGCTACGAGCAGTACTTC. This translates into CASSNRGYEQYF.

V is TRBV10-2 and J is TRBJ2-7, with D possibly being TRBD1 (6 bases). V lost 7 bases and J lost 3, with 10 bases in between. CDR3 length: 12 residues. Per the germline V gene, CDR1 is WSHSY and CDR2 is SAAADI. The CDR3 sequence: CASTKDSYEQYF. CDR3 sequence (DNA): TGCGCCAGCACCAAGGACAGCTACGAGCAGTACTTC.

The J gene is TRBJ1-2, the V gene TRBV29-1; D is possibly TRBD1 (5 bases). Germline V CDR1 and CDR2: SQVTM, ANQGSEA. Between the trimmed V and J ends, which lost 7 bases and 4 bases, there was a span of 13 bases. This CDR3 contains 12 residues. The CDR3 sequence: CSAQTEGYGYTF. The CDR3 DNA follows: TGCAGCGCACAGACAGAAGGCTATGGCTACACCTTC.

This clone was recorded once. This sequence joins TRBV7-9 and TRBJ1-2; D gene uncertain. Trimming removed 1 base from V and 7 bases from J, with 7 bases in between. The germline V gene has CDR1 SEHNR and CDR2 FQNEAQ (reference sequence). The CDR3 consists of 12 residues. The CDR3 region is CASSLDRGGYTF. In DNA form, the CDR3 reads TGTGCCAGCAGCTTAGATCGGGGTGGCTACACCTTC. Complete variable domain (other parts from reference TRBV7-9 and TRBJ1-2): DTGVSQNPRHKITKRGQNVTFRCDPISEHNRLYWYRQTLGQGPEFLTYFQNEAQLEKSRLLSDRFSAERPKGSFSTLEIQRTEQGDSAMYLCASSLDRGGYTFGSGTRLTVV.

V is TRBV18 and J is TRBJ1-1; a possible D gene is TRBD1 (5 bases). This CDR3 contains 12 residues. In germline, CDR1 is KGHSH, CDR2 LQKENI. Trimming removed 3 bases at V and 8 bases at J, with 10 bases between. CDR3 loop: CASSPRPGEAFF. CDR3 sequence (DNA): TGTGCCAGCTCACCTCGCCCAGGGGAAGCTTTCTTT.

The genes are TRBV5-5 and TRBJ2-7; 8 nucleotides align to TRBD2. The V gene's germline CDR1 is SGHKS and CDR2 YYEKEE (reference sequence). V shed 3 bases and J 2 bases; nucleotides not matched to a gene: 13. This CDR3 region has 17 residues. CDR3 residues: CASSWRGEEGTTYEQYF. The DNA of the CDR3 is TGTGCCAGCAGCTGGCGGGGGGAGGAGGGGACAACCTACGAGCAGTACTTC.

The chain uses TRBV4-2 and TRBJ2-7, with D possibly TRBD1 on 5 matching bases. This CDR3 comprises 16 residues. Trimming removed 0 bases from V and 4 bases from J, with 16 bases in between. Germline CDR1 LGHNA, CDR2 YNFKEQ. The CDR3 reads CASSQDKSRDWYEQYF. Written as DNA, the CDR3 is TGTGCCAGCAGCCAAGATAAGAGCAGGGATTGGTACGAGCAGTACTTC.

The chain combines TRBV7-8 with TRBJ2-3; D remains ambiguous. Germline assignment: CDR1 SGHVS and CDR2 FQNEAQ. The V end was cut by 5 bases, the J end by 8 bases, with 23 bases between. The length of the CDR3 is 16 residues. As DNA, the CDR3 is TGTGCCAGCAGCCCCGAACACTTGGAGACTGTTGCTACGCAGTATTTT. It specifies CASSPEHLETVATQYF.